Each of the 2 T cell receptor beta chains below was sequenced from the same sample in a study of CD8 T cells in ankylosing spondylitis. TCRdb reprocessed the 5' RACE reads with MiXCR, giving one entry per CDR3 protein. This table has 150,000 to 200,000 distinct CDR3 sequences, over 10% appearing once. Sequencing was carried out using blood, either unsorted or a sorted T cell fraction (not recorded which). The receptors originated from a male donor with ankylosing spondylitis or in good health (not recorded which).

The chain recombines TRBV4-1 with TRBJ2-3; D may be TRBD2 (5 bases). The CDR3 has 16 amino acids. Germline CDR1 and CDR2: MGHRA and YSYEKL. Trimming cost V 1 base and J 0 bases, with 11 bases left between them. CDR3 sequence: CASSQGGGPSTDTQYF. As DNA, the CDR3 is TGCGCCAGCAGCCAAGGAGGCGGGCCTAGCACAGATACGCAGTATTTT.

This clonotype turned up a few times. The CDR3 spells CASRLEWADTQYF. Here the CDR3 DNA reads TGTGCCAGCAGACTTGAATGGGCAGATACGCAGTATTTT. The genes are TRBV5-5 and TRBJ2-3, with no clear D. V was trimmed by 5 bases and J by 4 bases, leaving 11 bases between them. Germline CDR1 and CDR2: SGHKS and YYEKEE (reference sequence). This CDR3 has 13 residues.